The entry below gives a single TCR beta chain sequence along with its context. This entry belongs to a study of T-cell reconstitution after alpha-beta-depleted transplantation in children. Per germline, CDR1 SGHDT and CDR2 YYEEEE. The CDR3 is 14 residues long. V gave up 2 bases and J gave up 5 bases, with 10 bases separating them. Preparation of the TCRbeta library was carried out with unique molecular identifiers. Each CDR3 protein gets one entry after TCRdb re-called the PCR reads with MiXCR. The repertoire holds 440,000 or so distinct CDR3 sequences, 11% seen once, with 4.5% to 6.5% in the top ten.

This chain joins TRBV5-6 and TRBJ2-2; D may correspond to TRBD1 or TRBD2 (5 bases each). This TCR came from a human donor who donated a stem cell graft to a child with acute myeloid leukemia. The material sequenced was PBMCs from the stem cell graft donor, taken from the stem cell graft. The CDR3: CASSFRGVTGELFF. The CDR3 nucleotides are TGTGCCAGCAGCTTTCGAGGGGTTACCGGGGAGCTGTTTTTT.